Presented here are 30 T cell receptor beta chains from one specimen sequenced in a study of CD8 T cells in Susac syndrome. Reverse transcription of 0.5 to 1 ug RNA was performed with random hexamers. TCRdb independently ran MiXCR on the immunoSEQ multiplex PCR reads; one entry per CDR3 protein. Counted here are 70,000 to 100,000 distinct CDR3 sequences, about 96% occurring once; the ten biggest clones make up 0.4% to 0.45%. The sample was CD8+ T cells from PBMCs. The receptors here all came from a human donor with Susac syndrome.

V and J are TRBV9 and TRBJ2-5; tentatively, D is TRBD1 (6 bases). Trimming pared 0 bases from V and 3 bases from J, leaving 15 bases between. This CDR3 has 16 amino acids. From germline, CDR1 is SGDLS and CDR2 YYNGEE. CDR3: CASSVGPQGNKETQYF. CDR3 nucleotide sequence: TGTGCCAGCAGCGTAGGCCCCCAGGGGAATAAAGAGACCCAGTACTTC.

The chain joins TRBV5-6 to TRBJ1-5, with TRBD1 matching over 9 bases. Losses at the gene ends were 0 bases for V and 7 bases for J; bases not matched to a gene: 5. CDR3 length: 15 residues. Germline lookup yields CDR1 SGHDT and CDR2 YYEEEE. CDR3 sequence: CASSLAGQGWQPQHF. The CDR3 DNA reads TGTGCCAGCAGCTTGGCGGGACAGGGATGGCAGCCCCAGCATTTT.

This clonotype was counted a single time. The rearrangement links TRBV21-1 to TRBJ1-1. TRBV21-1 is given as a pseudogene. The CDR3 is made up of 11 amino acids. CDR3 sequence reads: CVQCRLTEAFF. The CDR3 DNA is TGTGTCCAATGTCGGCTAACTGAAGCTTTCTTT.

This CDR3 reads CSVEDDGSQEQYF. Written as DNA, the CDR3 is TGCAGCGTTGAAGATGACGGGAGTCAAGAGCAGTACTTC. The chain links TRBV29-1 to TRBJ2-7, with D maybe TRBD2 (6 bases). Germline CDR1 and CDR2: SQVTM and ANQGSEA. CDR3 length: 13 residues. The V end lost 0 bases, the J end lost 7 bases, and 13 bases lay between the germline ends.

The chain is built from TRBV16 and TRBJ2-5; no clear D. The CDR3 has 13 residues. Trimming left V 4 bases short and J 4 bases short, with 10 bases between. Looked up from germline, CDR1 is KGHSY and CDR2 is FQNENV. CDR3 amino acids: CASSPWEGETQYF. The CDR3 bases are TGTGCCAGCAGCCCCTGGGAAGGAGAGACCCAGTACTTC. Using reference TRBV16 and TRBJ2-5 for the parts outside the CDR3, the full variable domain is GEEVAQTPKHLVRGEGQKAKLYCAPIKGHSYVFWYQQVLKNEFKFLISFQNENVFDETGMPKERFSAKCLPNSPCSLEIQATKLEDSAVYFCASSPWEGETQYFGPGTRLLVL.

The J gene is TRBJ2-5, the V gene TRBV18; 7 nucleotides match TRBD2. After removal of 0 bases from V and 5 bases from J, the junction contained 6 bases not matched to a gene. The V gene's germline CDR1 is KGHSH and CDR2 LQKENI. This CDR3 is built from 15 residues. CDR3 DNA sequence: TGTGCCAGCTCACCACCTTGGACTAGTTTGGAGACCCAGTACTTC. Translating it yields CASSPPWTSLETQYF.

The chain has TRBV18 and TRBJ2-3; D uncertain. Germline V gives CDR1 KGHSH, CDR2 LQKENI. V was cut by 5 bases and J by 4 bases, with 16 bases left in between. The CDR3 runs 15 residues. The CDR3 protein is CASSTVRIKPDTQYF. In DNA, the CDR3 is TGTGCCAGCTCAACCGTCAGAATCAAACCAGATACGCAGTATTTT.

This chain joins TRBV14 and TRBJ1-1; the match to TRBD1 covers 8 bases. The V gene's germline CDR1 is SGHDN and CDR2 FVKESK. V dropped 5 bases and J dropped 0; count of bases not matched to a gene: 5. The CDR3 extends over 15 amino acids. The chain's CDR3 is CASSGTGGMNTEAFF. The CDR3 DNA reads as TGTGCCAGCAGCGGGACAGGAGGAATGAACACTGAAGCTTTCTTT.

This chain uses TRBV7-2 with TRBJ2-7; the match to TRBD1 covers 10 bases. CDR3 length: 16 residues. The ends lost 4 bases at V and 0 bases at J; junction bases unmatched: 6. CDR1 is SGHTA and CDR2 is FQGNSA in the germline V gene. The CDR3: CASSSGQGQSSYEQYF. CDR3 DNA sequence: TGTGCCAGCAGCTCGGGACAGGGGCAGAGCTCCTACGAGCAGTACTTC.

This chain links TRBV7-9 with TRBJ2-3; D gene unclear. V lost 4 bases and J 4 bases, leaving 9 bases between the germline ends. The CDR3 extends over 13 amino acids. In germline, CDR1 is SEHNR, CDR2 FQNEAQ (reference sequence). The CDR3 region is CASSSASPDTQYF. The CDR3 coding sequence is TGTGCCAGCAGCTCCGCTTCCCCAGATACGCAGTATTTT.

The chain carries TRBV5-1 and TRBJ2-1; D is undetermined. Germline CDR1 SGHRS, CDR2 YFSETQ. The CDR3 is 14 amino acids. Deletions cut 6 bases from V and 4 bases from J, with 14 bases between. The CDR3 region is CASTPRKGYNEQFF. CDR3 nucleotide sequence: TGCGCCAGCACCCCTCGGAAGGGTTACAATGAGCAGTTCTTC.

The V call is TRBV7-6, the J call TRBJ2-3; 11 bases are a match to TRBD2. V gave up 7 bases and J gave up 2 bases; unmatched junction bases: 2. The length of the CDR3 is 14 residues. CDR1 and CDR2 (germline): SGHVS, FNYEAQ. CDR3 amino acids: CASTGLAATDTQYF. The DNA for the CDR3 is TGTGCCAGCACGGGACTAGCGGCCACAGATACGCAGTATTTT.

The chain has TRBV7-9 and TRBJ2-7, with unresolved D. Germline V gene data show CDR1 as SEHNR and CDR2 as FQNEAQ (reference sequence). This CDR3 has 15 residues. V was pared by 6 bases and J by 2 bases, with 17 bases between. DNA for the CDR3: TGTGCCAGCAGTTCCTTCTTTGTTGGCCCCTACGAGCAGTACGTC. Amino acids: CASSSFFVGPYEQYV.

The chain combines TRBV29-1 with TRBJ2-6, with D maybe TRBD2 (5 bases). Germline CDR1 is SQVTM and CDR2 is ANQGSEA. This CDR3 is built from 15 residues. V gave up 3 bases and J gave up 4 bases, with 13 bases separating them. The CDR3 loop reads CSVDVTGSGANVLTF. CDR3 nucleotides: TGCAGCGTTGACGTTACGGGATCCGGGGCCAACGTCCTGACTTTC.

This clonotype was counted a single time. The chain joins TRBV9 to TRBJ1-6; tentatively, D is TRBD1 (5 bases). Between the trimmed V and J ends, which lost 4 bases and 0 bases, there was a span of 14 bases. This CDR3 comprises 17 residues. Germline loops: CDR1 SGDLS, CDR2 YYNGEE. The CDR3 sequence: CASSSHRMSSYNSPLHF. CDR3 coding DNA: TGTGCCAGCAGCTCCCACAGGATGAGCTCCTATAATTCACCCCTCCACTTT.

The chain links TRBV14 to TRBJ2-7; D remains unclear. In germline, CDR1 is SGHDN, CDR2 FVKESK. The CDR3 has 16 amino acids. V was cut by 0 bases and J by 1 base, with 13 bases left in between. The CDR3 bases are TGTGCCAGCAGCCAAGACACCGACGTGTTTTCCTACGAGCAGTACTTC. Residues: CASSQDTDVFSYEQYF.

CDR3 in DNA: TGCAGTGCTAGACCAGACAGGGGGCGGCAGCCCCAGCATTTT. Protein: CSARPDRGRQPQHF. The chain uses TRBV20-1 and TRBJ1-5; 10 positions match TRBD1. J lost 7 bases, V lost 2 bases, and 5 bases had no gene match. This CDR3 is 14 amino acids long. Germline lookup yields CDR1 DFQATT and CDR2 SNEGSKA (reference sequence).

The chain links TRBV6-2 or TRBV6-3 to TRBJ1-5, with D possibly matching TRBD1 (6 bases). V was clipped by 6 bases and J by 2 bases, with 11 bases between them. Germline V gene data show CDR1 as MNHEY and CDR2 as SVGEGT. CDR3 length: 14 residues. The CDR3 reads CASRQGMGNQPQHF. Written as DNA, the CDR3 is TGTGCCAGCAGACAGGGCATGGGCAATCAGCCCCAGCATTTT.

The J gene is TRBJ2-3, the V gene TRBV20-1, with D possibly TRBD2 on 6 matching bases. The germline V gene has CDR1 DFQATT and CDR2 SNEGSKA (reference sequence). The CDR3 contains 13 residues. V lost 3 bases to trimming and J lost 6 bases, with 13 bases between them. CDR3 protein: CSARLAAWDTQYF. Here the CDR3 DNA reads TGCAGTGCTAGGTTAGCGGCTTGGGATACGCAGTATTTT.

This clonotype was seen only a few times. The chain has TRBV6-2 or TRBV6-3 and TRBJ2-1; unclear D gene. V lost 0 bases, J lost 9 bases, and 12 bases lay in between. CDR3 length: 14 residues. Germline loops: CDR1 MNHEY, CDR2 SVGEGT. The CDR3 coding sequence is TGTGCCAGCAGTTACTCGAGTGCGGCTGCTGAGCAGTTCTTC. Encoded protein: CASSYSSAAAEQFF.

The chain joins TRBV9 to TRBJ1-2; perhaps TRBD1 as D (6 bases). Germline assignment: CDR1 SGDLS and CDR2 YYNGEE. Trimming shortened V by 3 bases and J by 8 bases, and 14 bases separated the two germline ends. The CDR3 spans 13 residues. In nucleotides, the CDR3 is TGTGCCAGCAGCGCCTTACAGGGTCGGGGCTACACCTTC. It translates to CASSALQGRGYTF.

The chain uses TRBV4-3 and TRBJ1-2, with D uncertain. This CDR3 has 16 residues. Per the germline V gene, CDR1 is LGHNA and CDR2 is YSLEER. V gave up 0 bases and J gave up 6 bases, with 17 bases separating them. The CDR3: CASSQDHRQVFDGYTF. The CDR3 DNA follows: TGCGCCAGCAGCCAAGATCATCGTCAGGTATTTGATGGCTACACCTTC.

The CDR3 is CASSVGSGGAPDTQYF. CDR3 DNA: TGTGCCAGCAGCGTAGGGAGCGGGGGGGCCCCAGATACGCAGTATTTT. V gene TRBV9 combines with J gene TRBJ2-3; 10 positions match TRBD2. The CDR3 extends over 16 amino acids. Losses at the gene ends were 0 bases for V and 4 bases for J; bases not matched to a gene: 5. Germline CDR1 and CDR2: SGDLS and YYNGEE.

The chain carries TRBV5-6 and TRBJ2-5; D is undetermined. Germline-derived CDR1 and CDR2 are SGHDT and YYEEEE. Trimming removed 3 bases from V and 10 bases from J, with 10 bases in between. The CDR3 extends over 11 amino acids. The CDR3: CASSSGIHQYF. In nucleotides, the CDR3 is TGTGCCAGCAGCTCTGGAATTCACCAGTACTTC.

V is TRBV9 and J is TRBJ2-3; no reliable D call. This CDR3 contains 13 residues. V was pared by 0 bases and J by 4 bases, with 6 bases between. CDR1 and CDR2 from the germline V gene are SGDLS and YYNGEE. The CDR3 sequence is CASSVADSDTQYF. CDR3 DNA: TGTGCCAGCAGCGTAGCAGATTCAGATACGCAGTATTTT.

J is TRBJ2-1 and V is TRBV7-9, with 7 bases that match TRBD1. The germline CDR1 and CDR2 sequences are SEHNR and FQNEAQ (reference sequence). V dropped 1 base and J dropped 8; count of bases not matched to a gene: 8. The CDR3 has 15 amino acids. The CDR3 nucleotides read TGTGCCAGCAGCTTAGGACAGGGTGGGGTCGATGAGCAGTTCTTC. Translated, it gives CASSLGQGGVDEQFF.

The rearrangement uses TRBV7-8 and TRBJ2-3; TRBD1 agrees at 7 bases. The length of the CDR3 is 17 residues. CDR1 and CDR2 (germline): SGHVS, FQNEAQ. J gave up 2 bases and V 6 bases, and 14 bases lay outside the gene matches. The CDR3 here is CASRRARTGRNTDTQYF. Written as DNA, the CDR3 is TGTGCCAGCAGGCGAGCAAGGACAGGAAGGAACACAGATACGCAGTATTTT.

The chain is built from TRBV24-1 and TRBJ2-1; D unclear. V lost 1 base, J lost 10 bases, and 13 bases lay in between. Germline V gene sequence: CDR1 KGHDR, CDR2 SFDVKD. The CDR3 has 14 residues. CDR3 sequence (DNA): TGTGCCACCAGTGATTTCAATACTCCCGGGGAGCAGTTCTTC. Translated: CATSDFNTPGEQFF.

The rearrangement joins TRBV4-3 to TRBJ2-3, with D possibly TRBD2 on 6 matching bases. V was pared by 0 bases and J by 0 bases, with 13 bases between. Per the germline V gene, CDR1 is LGHNA and CDR2 is YSLEER. The length of the CDR3 is 17 residues. CDR3 nucleotide sequence: TGCGCCAGCAGCCAAGATCTCGGCGGGGCTAGCACAGATACGCAGTATTTT. Its protein product is CASSQDLGGASTDTQYF.

CDR3 amino acids: CASSVGDRVETQYF. CDR3 nucleotide sequence: TGTGCCAGCAGCGTAGGGGACAGGGTGGAGACCCAGTACTTC. The chain uses TRBV9 and TRBJ2-5; TRBD1 matches 9 bases. With 0 bases clipped from V and 5 bases from J, the junction kept 2 bases outside the gene matches. CDR3 length equals 14 residues. Per the germline V gene, CDR1 is SGDLS and CDR2 is YYNGEE.